Following are 26 T cell receptor beta chains from one sample sequenced in a study of OX40 agonist ivuxolimab in advanced cancers. The library relied on the immunoSEQ multiplex PCR assay. In TCRdb, the immuneACCESS table is reduced to in-frame sequences with V and J assigned. These tables do not hold every clone; where another copy was compared, an unresolved V gene accounts for under half, and the others remain unexplained. This sample has tens of thousands of clones in its table, and around nine tenths of those were observed once. The ten largest make up approximately 9.5% of the sample. This specimen was CD4+ or CD8+ T cells sorted from blood, taken in a trial of the OX40 agonist ivuxolimab. The receptors derive from an adult with an advanced solid tumor such as melanoma, head and neck, liver or kidney cancer.

The rearrangement links TRBV5-1 to TRBJ1-5, with 11 bases fitting TRBD1. The CDR3 extends over 16 amino acids. The trim removed 4 bases at V and 3 bases at J, leaving 6 bases unmatched. CDR1 is SGHRS and CDR2 is YFSETQ in the germline V gene. CDR3 nucleotides: TGCGCCAGCAGCCCAGGGACAGGGGGAAACAATCAGCCCCAGCATTTT. This encodes CASSPGTGGNNQPQHF.

The J gene is TRBJ1-4, the V gene TRBV10-3; 8 bases fit TRBD1. J was trimmed by 6 bases and V by 3 bases; bases with no gene match: 6. Per the germline V gene, CDR1 is ENHRY and CDR2 is SYGVKD. This CDR3 has 15 residues. Written as DNA, the CDR3 is TGTGCCATCAGTGACCAGGGGGCGGGGGATGAAAAACTGTTTTTT. Its protein product is CAISDQGAGDEKLFF.

The chain has TRBV25-1 and TRBJ2-3; possibly TRBD2 for D (5 bases). Per the germline V gene, CDR1 is MGHDK and CDR2 is SYGVNS. The CDR3 loop spans 15 amino acids. Trimming removed 8 bases at V and 5 bases at J, with 20 bases between. CDR3 nucleotides: TGTGCCAGCGGCCTCGGGATGGGGAAGGGAGATACGCAGTATTTT. Translated, it gives CASGLGMGKGDTQYF.

The chain is built from TRBV7-3 and TRBJ2-1; 8 bases map to TRBD2. Germline V lookup: CDR1 SGHTA, CDR2 FQGTGA. The CDR3 has 14 residues. V was pared by 5 bases and J by 10 bases, with 10 bases of the junction left unmatched. CDR3 residues: CASSPNFREGEQFF. The CDR3, as DNA: TGTGCCAGCAGCCCGAATTTTCGGGAGGGGGAGCAGTTCTTC.

The J gene is TRBJ2-7, the V gene TRBV20-1, with D perhaps TRBD2 (5 bases). The CDR3 totals 11 residues. V lost 5 bases and J lost 2, with 7 bases in between. Germline CDR1 is DFQATT and CDR2 is SNEGSKA (reference sequence). The CDR3 region is CSAGRAYEQYF. The CDR3 DNA reads as TGCAGTGCTGGGAGAGCCTACGAGCAGTACTTC.

This clone has just one count. The chain links TRBV7-8 to TRBJ1-1; TRBD1 might be the D (5 bases). Per germline, CDR1 SGHVS and CDR2 FQNEAQ. V gave up 5 bases and J gave up 7 bases, with 17 bases separating them. The CDR3 runs to 14 residues. CDR3 residues: CASSPTNGALEAFF. CDR3 coding DNA: TGTGCCAGCAGCCCTACCAACGGGGCCCTTGAAGCTTTCTTT. The full variable domain, in which reference TRBV7-8 and TRBJ1-1 provide the parts outside the CDR3, is GAGVSQSPRYKVAKRGQDVALRCDPISGHVSLFWYQQALGQGPEFLTYFQNEAQLDKSGLPSDRFFAERPEGSVSTLKIQRTQQEDSAVYLCASSPTNGALEAFFGQGTRLTVV.

The CDR3 DNA is TGTGCCAGCAGTCAACAGGGGGCGCGGGTGAACACTGAAGCTTTCTTT. The encoded protein is CASSQQGARVNTEAFF. This rearrangement joins TRBV27 to TRBJ1-1; 9 bases match TRBD1. The CDR3 length is 16 residues. Germline assignment: CDR1 MNHEY and CDR2 SMNVEV (reference sequence). The V and J ends lost 5 bases and 0 bases, in that order; junction bases with no gene match: 7.

The chain is built from TRBV19 and TRBJ1-1, with 9 nucleotides matching TRBD1. This CDR3 is built from 15 residues. The germline V gene has CDR1 LNHDA and CDR2 SQIVND (reference sequence). V trimming: 5 bases; J trimming: 2 bases; junction bases outside the gene matches: 6. The DNA for the CDR3 is TGTGCCAGTAGTCGACAGGGGGGCTTAAACACTGAAGCTTTCTTT. Translated, it gives CASSRQGGLNTEAFF.

The chain has TRBV5-6 and TRBJ1-1; no clear D. Per germline, CDR1 SGHDT and CDR2 YYEEEE. This CDR3 comprises 15 residues. V was clipped by 1 base and J by 1 base, with 11 bases between them. CDR3 coding DNA: TGTGCCAGCAGCTTGAGGTTGACACGGAACACTGAAGCTTTCTTT. The encoded protein is CASSLRLTRNTEAFF. Using reference TRBV5-6 and TRBJ1-1 for the parts outside the CDR3, the full variable domain is DAGVTQSPTHLIKTRGQQVTLRCSPKSGHDTVSWYQQALGQGPQFIFQYYEEEERQRGNFPDRFSGHQFPNYSSELNVNALLLGDSALYLCASSLRLTRNTEAFFGQGTRLTVV.

The J gene is TRBJ2-2, the V gene TRBV7-2; D is undetermined. The length of the CDR3 is 12 residues. Between the trimmed V and J ends, which lost 6 bases and 3 bases, there was a span of 5 bases. In germline, CDR1 is SGHTA, CDR2 FQGNSA. This chain's CDR3 is CASSPYTGELFF. The CDR3 bases are TGTGCCAGCAGTCCCTACACCGGGGAGCTGTTTTTT.

The rearrangement joins TRBV9 to TRBJ2-7; TRBD2 agrees at 10 bases. The junction had 10 bases not matched to a gene; V was cut back by 4 bases and J by 3 bases. The CDR3 is 16 amino acids. Germline V lookup: CDR1 SGDLS, CDR2 YYNGEE. CDR3 sequence (DNA): TGTGCCAGCAGCCCACATAGCGGGAGGCCCAGCTACGAGCAGTACTTC. This gives the protein CASSPHSGRPSYEQYF.

This rearrangement joins TRBV7-9 to TRBJ2-5, with 16 bases fitting TRBD2. Germline lookup yields CDR1 SEHNR and CDR2 FQNEAQ (reference sequence). The CDR3 is 17 amino acids. The ends lost 3 bases at V and 1 base at J; junction bases unmatched: 2. The DNA for the CDR3 is TGTGCCAGCAGCTTCGGGACTAGCGGGAGGGCCCAAGAGACCCAGTACTTC. Translation: CASSFGTSGRAQETQYF.

The chain has TRBV6-1 and TRBJ2-5; maybe TRBD2 (7 bases). This CDR3 spans 15 amino acids. V lost 7 bases, J lost 1 base, and 16 bases lay in between. Germline CDR1 and CDR2: MNHNS and SASEGT. DNA of the CDR3: TGTGCCAGCAAGATCAGGGGAGGGGCCCAAGAGACCCAGTACTTC. This gives the protein CASKIRGGAQETQYF.

This chain joins TRBV11-3 and TRBJ1-5; D is unclear. The CDR3 consists of 13 residues. Trimming took off 4 bases at V and 0 bases at J, with 4 bases between the two ends. The germline V gene has CDR1 SGHNT and CDR2 YENEEA. CDR3 residues: CASSSGSNQPQHF. The DNA of the CDR3 is TGTGCCAGCAGCTCAGGTAGCAATCAGCCCCAGCATTTT.

The chain has TRBV5-1 and TRBJ1-2; no firm D call. Trimming shortened V by 0 bases and J by 0 bases, and 6 bases separated the two germline ends. The germline gives CDR1 SGHRS, CDR2 YFSETQ. The CDR3 covers 14 residues. CDR3 nucleotide sequence: TGCGCCAGCAGCTTGGTAACAGCTAACTATGGCTACACCTTC. As protein: CASSLVTANYGYTF.

This clone was counted between two and nine times. J is TRBJ1-6 and V is TRBV2; D is unresolved. Trimming took 6 bases from V and 10 from J, leaving 16 bases between them. The CDR3 consists of 14 residues. From germline, CDR1 is SNHLY and CDR2 FYNNEI. CDR3 coding DNA: TGTGCCAGCAGGGCAGCGGGGATTGGATCACCCCTCCACTTT. It translates to CASRAAGIGSPLHF.

Written as DNA, the CDR3 is TGCGCCAGCAGTGAGCATCTAGGTGAAACCCAGTACTTC. Its protein product is CASSEHLGETQYF. The chain couples TRBV10-2 to TRBJ2-5; D gene unclear. The CDR3 contains 13 residues. Trimming pared 2 bases from V and 8 bases from J, leaving 12 bases between. Germline CDR1 reads WSHSY; CDR2 reads SAAADI.

Of note for this clone: This CDR3 is also generated by other DNA sequences in the sample. The chain combines TRBV28 with TRBJ1-4; 9 bases are a match to TRBD1. V gave up 3 bases and J gave up 8 bases; unmatched junction bases: 4. This CDR3 is built from 14 residues. Germline CDR1 and CDR2: MDHEN and SYDVKM. CDR3 coding DNA: TGTGCCAGCAGTTTTGGACAGGGGCGAGAAAAACTGTTTTTT. Amino acid sequence: CASSFGQGREKLFF.

Written as DNA, the CDR3 is TGTGCCAGCAGCGTAGGGGGAGGGCGCGATACGCAGTATTTT. Translation gives CASSVGGGRDTQYF. V gene TRBV9 combines with J gene TRBJ2-3; the match to TRBD2 covers 7 bases. V trimming: 0 bases; J trimming: 6 bases; junction bases outside the gene matches: 4. The CDR3 length is 14 residues. CDR1 and CDR2 (germline): SGDLS, YYNGEE. The entire variable domain, with the rest obtained from reference TRBV9 and TRBJ2-3, is as follows: DSGVTQTPKHLITATGQRVTLRCSPRSGDLSVYWYQQSLDQGLQFLIQYYNGEERAKGNILERFSAQQFPDLHSELNLSSLELGDSALYFCASSVGGGRDTQYFGPGTRLTVL.

This clone showed up just a few times. This rearrangement joins TRBV7-2 to TRBJ1-1, with D unclear. Germline values: CDR1 SGHTA, CDR2 FQGNSA. Trimming shortened V by 4 bases and J by 1 base, and 10 bases separated the two germline ends. CDR3 length: 14 residues. CDR3 coding DNA: TGTGCCAGCAGCTACCCGGTGAAGAACACTGAAGCTTTCTTT. Its translation: CASSYPVKNTEAFF.

As DNA, the CDR3 is TGCGCCAGCAGTGAGTTGGGGGGATCCTACAATGAGCAGTTCTTC. It specifies CASSELGGSYNEQFF. The chain is built from TRBV10-2 and TRBJ2-1; a weak D match, TRBD2 (6 bases). V lost 1 base, J lost 1 base, and 8 bases lay in between. CDR3 length: 15 amino acids. Germline CDR1 reads WSHSY; CDR2 reads SAAADI.

The chain joins TRBV4-2 to TRBJ2-1; 7 bases are a match to TRBD2. The CDR3 covers 16 residues. Germline V gives CDR1 LGHNA, CDR2 YNFKEQ. Trimming cost V 0 bases and J 4 bases; bases outside gene matches: 6. DNA of the CDR3: TGTGCCAGCAGCCAAGATCCCAGCGGGGTTTACAATGAGCAGTTCTTC. This translates into CASSQDPSGVYNEQFF.

The chain couples TRBV30 to TRBJ1-2, with D hard to call. V was trimmed by 3 bases and J by 1 base, leaving 6 bases between them. From germline, CDR1 is GTSNPN and CDR2 SVGIG (reference sequence). CDR3 length equals 12 residues. As DNA, the CDR3 is TGTGCCTGGAGGCACGGTAACTATGGCTACACCTTC. Protein sequence: CAWRHGNYGYTF.

The chain carries TRBV21-1 and TRBJ2-7; TRBD2 is taken as the D call from the table, unchecked against the DNA. TRBV21-1 is termed a pseudogene. The CDR3 spans 13 residues. The CDR3 region is CASSKEPLYEQYF. The DNA for the CDR3 is TGTGCCAGCAGCAAAGAACCACTGTACGAGCAGTACTTC.

V and J are TRBV10-3 and TRBJ2-7, with D perhaps TRBD2 (6 bases). The ends were cut back, 4 bases at V and 6 bases at J, with 13 bases in the middle. Germline V gene sequence: CDR1 ENHRY, CDR2 SYGVKD. CDR3 length: 13 amino acids. The CDR3 coding sequence is TGTGCCATCAGTGGGCCGGGAGTCCCCGAGCAGTACTTC. Its protein product is CAISGPGVPEQYF.

The V call is TRBV19, the J call TRBJ2-5; D gene uncertain. Germline CDR1 LNHDA, CDR2 SQIVND (reference sequence). V was trimmed by 1 base and J by 5 bases, leaving 11 bases between them. The CDR3 covers 14 residues. The CDR3 region is CASSIGGYGETQYF. The CDR3, as DNA: TGTGCCAGTAGTATAGGCGGATATGGGGAGACCCAGTACTTC.